The 26 T cell receptor beta chains presented below share a single source sample, sequenced in a study of blood T cell repertoires in COVID-19. TCRdb's table, derived via immunoSEQ multiplex PCR, lists solely in-frame clones and lacks some. The sample comprises 95,000 to 150,000 clones, about four fifths of which are singletons, and 3% to 4.5% rests with the top ten. The source material was PBMCs or T cells enriched from blood (not recorded which). The receptors were sampled from a woman aged 25 to 39 who had recovered from COVID-19.

This clone was recorded only once. The chain couples TRBV7-3 to TRBJ2-6; D gene unclear. V was trimmed by 8 bases and J by 0 bases, leaving 14 bases between them. There are 16 residues in the CDR3. Germline CDR1 SGHTA, CDR2 FQGTGA. CDR3 sequence: CASSRQGNSGANVLTF. For the CDR3, the DNA is TGTGCCAGCTCGAGACAAGGAAACTCTGGGGCCAACGTCCTGACTTTC.

The rearrangement links TRBV7-2 to TRBJ2-7; TRBD2 is a possible D gene (6 bases). The ends were cut back, 3 bases at V and 9 bases at J, with 9 bases in the middle. This CDR3 contains 11 residues. Germline V gene sequence: CDR1 SGHTA, CDR2 FQGNSA. In DNA form, the CDR3 reads TGTGCCAGCAGCTTGGACTACCGGCAGTACTTC. Translation: CASSLDYRQYF.

This clone was seen once. The V gene is TRBV18, the J gene TRBJ2-2, with 10 bases fitting TRBD2. CDR1 is KGHSH and CDR2 is LQKENI in the germline V gene. The CDR3 is 23 amino acids. The V and J ends lost 1 base and 5 bases, in that order; junction bases with no gene match: 25. The CDR3 spells CASSPRRRTGRDKLAGRTGELFF. The CDR3 DNA reads as TGTGCCAGCTCACCACGAAGACGTACCGGTCGGGACAAACTAGCGGGGCGGACCGGGGAGCTGTTTTTT.

The V gene is TRBV6-4, the J gene TRBJ1-6, with 9 bases fitting TRBD1. Unmatched junction bases numbered 6, after V lost 6 bases and J lost 9 bases. Germline V gene data show CDR1 as MRHNA and CDR2 as SNTAGT. This CDR3 region has 14 residues. The CDR3 loop reads CASSTDRGGSPLHF. In DNA, the CDR3 is TGTGCCAGCAGCACGGACAGGGGAGGTTCACCCCTCCACTTT.

V is TRBV30 and J is TRBJ2-2, with a weak D call TRBD2 (5 bases). The germline CDR1 and CDR2 sequences are GTSNPN and SVGIG (reference sequence). Trimming cost V 1 base and J 5 bases, with 5 bases left between them. The CDR3 spans 12 residues. The CDR3 nucleotides are TGTGCCTGGAGTGGGACTACCGGGGAGCTGTTTTTT. It is translated as CAWSGTTGELFF. The whole variable domain, filled in from reference TRBV30 and TRBJ2-2, reads SQTIHQWPATLVQPVGSPLSLECTVEGTSNPNLYWYRQAAGRGLQLLFYSVGIGQISSEVPQNLSASRPQDRQFILSSKKLLLSDSGFYLCAWSGTTGELFFGEGSRLTVL.

The V and J genes are TRBV28 and TRBJ1-2, with D possibly matching TRBD1 (5 bases). V lost 4 bases and J lost 0, with 12 bases in between. CDR3 length: 15 residues. Germline V gives CDR1 MDHEN, CDR2 SYDVKM. CDR3 amino acids: CASSSTGGTNYGYTF. The CDR3 DNA follows: TGTGCCAGCAGTTCAACAGGAGGGACTAACTATGGCTACACCTTC.

Only a few counts were recorded for this clone. The chain couples TRBV2 to TRBJ1-5, with 7 bases aligning to TRBD1. The CDR3 has 15 residues. The germline V gene encodes CDR1 SNHLY and CDR2 FYNNEI. The V and J ends lost 4 bases and 2 bases, in that order; junction bases with no gene match: 5. In DNA, the CDR3 is TGTGCCAGCAGTGGATTCGGACAGGGCAATCAGCCCCAGCATTTT. It yields the protein CASSGFGQGNQPQHF.

The chain uses TRBV30 and TRBJ2-7; TRBD1 might be the D (5 bases). The length of the CDR3 is 13 residues. CDR1 is GTSNPN, CDR2 SVGIG, per germline (reference sequence). The germline V and J ends were trimmed by 6 bases and 2 bases, with 14 bases remaining between them. CDR3 region: CACSETVPYEQYF. The CDR3 DNA reads TGTGCCTGTTCCGAGACAGTACCCTACGAGCAGTACTTC.

This clone appeared a few times. The chain is built from TRBV6-2 or TRBV6-3 and TRBJ2-3; D remains unclear. Germline CDR1 and CDR2: MNHEY and SVGEGT. The length of the CDR3 is 14 residues. The V end was cut by 6 bases, the J end by 1 base, with 11 bases between. The CDR3 reads CASSHEAGTDTQYF. CDR3 coding DNA: TGTGCCAGCAGCCACGAGGCAGGCACAGATACGCAGTATTTT.

The J gene is TRBJ1-5, the V gene TRBV5-6; possible D gene TRBD1, 6 bases. Between the trimmed V and J ends, which lost 0 bases and 0 bases, there was a span of 13 bases. The CDR3 is 17 residues long. Looked up from germline, CDR1 is SGHDT and CDR2 is YYEEEE. The DNA for the CDR3 is TGTGCCAGCAGCTTGGCCGGGACAAGATATAGCAATCAGCCCCAGCATTTT. Translation: CASSLAGTRYSNQPQHF.

This chain uses TRBV5-1 with TRBJ2-1; D uncertain. V gave up 2 bases and J gave up 4 bases, with 10 bases separating them. CDR1 and CDR2 from the germline V gene are SGHRS and YFSETQ. The CDR3 extends over 14 amino acids. The CDR3 loop reads CASSLGEEYNEQFF. The CDR3 nucleotides are TGCGCCAGCAGCTTAGGAGAGGAGTACAATGAGCAGTTCTTC.

This sequence joins TRBV3-1 (or the pseudogene TRBV3-2) and TRBJ2-5, with 8 bases fitting TRBD2. V dropped 4 bases and J dropped 4; count of bases not matched to a gene: 14. This CDR3 has 17 amino acids. Per the germline V gene, CDR1 is LGHDT and CDR2 is YNNKEL (reference sequence). CDR3 nucleotides: TGTGCCAGCAGCCGCTTGTTAGCGGGGAGGCCGGGAGAGACCCAGTACTTC. This translates into CASSRLLAGRPGETQYF.

This clone was counted between two and nine times. The gene calls are TRBV18 and TRBJ2-1; 12 nucleotides line up with TRBD2. The germline V gene encodes CDR1 KGHSH and CDR2 LQKENI. The CDR3 length is 15 residues. The ends lost 3 bases at V and 8 bases at J; junction bases unmatched: 5. The CDR3 is CASSPASGRGYEQFF. The CDR3 nucleotides are TGTGCCAGCTCACCTGCTAGCGGGAGGGGCTATGAGCAGTTCTTC.

Only a few counts were recorded for this clone. The chain has TRBV24-1 and TRBJ1-5, with TRBD1 identical over 7 bases. This CDR3 is 16 amino acids long. V shed 5 bases, J shed 6 bases, and the junction held 12 bases outside the gene matches. From germline, CDR1 is KGHDR and CDR2 SFDVKD. CDR3 residues: CATSGGWTGAVQPQHF. CDR3 nucleotides: TGTGCCACCAGTGGGGGGTGGACAGGTGCAGTTCAGCCCCAGCATTTT.

CDR3 nucleotide sequence: TGTGCCAGCAGTTATCAGGGGGGCTACGAGCAGTACTTC. As protein: CASSYQGGYEQYF. This chain links TRBV6-5 with TRBJ2-7; D possibly corresponds to TRBD1 (7 bases). There are 13 residues in the CDR3. The germline V gene encodes CDR1 MNHEY and CDR2 SVGAGI. V lost 3 bases, J lost 3 bases, and 9 bases lay in between.

The V call is TRBV19, the J call TRBJ1-5, with 10 bases aligning to TRBD1. This CDR3 has 16 residues. The V segment lost 0 bases and the J segment 2 bases; nucleotides outside the gene matches: 1. In germline, CDR1 is LNHDA, CDR2 SQIVND (reference sequence). CDR3 DNA sequence: TGTGCCAGTAGTATAGAGACAGGGGGCGGCAATCAGCCCCAGCATTTT. It specifies CASSIETGGGNQPQHF.

V is TRBV28 and J is TRBJ1-2; the match to TRBD1 covers 7 bases. Germline V lookup: CDR1 MDHEN, CDR2 SYDVKM. With V trimmed by 7 bases and J by 6 bases, 5 bases remained unmatched. The CDR3 contains 12 residues. CDR3: CASNSGTDGYTF. CDR3 DNA: TGTGCCAGCAACTCCGGGACAGATGGCTACACCTTC.

The genes are TRBV28 and TRBJ1-2; D perhaps matches TRBD1 (5 bases). The CDR3 has 14 amino acids. V was trimmed by 5 bases and J by 8 bases, leaving 18 bases between them. From germline, CDR1 is MDHEN and CDR2 SYDVKM. CDR3: CASSISGIRRGYTF. The CDR3 nucleotides read TGTGCCAGCAGTATTTCAGGGATACGTAGGGGCTACACCTTC.

This chain links TRBV7-6 with TRBJ1-1; the D gene is possibly TRBD1 (5 bases). Germline assignment: CDR1 SGHVS and CDR2 FNYEAQ. The ends were cut back, 4 bases at V and 3 bases at J, with 9 bases in the middle. The CDR3 runs 13 residues. The DNA for the CDR3 is TGTGCCAGCAGCTCTCTACAGGACACTGAAGCTTTCTTT. Protein sequence: CASSSLQDTEAFF.

The chain recombines TRBV28 with TRBJ1-1; D is uncertain. The V end lost 3 bases, the J end lost 1 base, and 6 bases lay between the germline ends. The germline CDR1 and CDR2 sequences are MDHEN and SYDVKM. The CDR3 has 13 residues. CDR3 in DNA: TGTGCCAGCAGTTTGGCGGGGAACACTGAAGCTTTCTTT. It is translated as CASSLAGNTEAFF.

This clone has just one count. V and J are TRBV2 and TRBJ2-1; no clear D gene. Per the germline V gene, CDR1 is SNHLY and CDR2 is FYNNEI. Trimming took off 2 bases at V and 9 bases at J, with 11 bases between the two ends. CDR3 length: 13 residues. CDR3 protein: CASSEQPRGEQFF. In DNA, the CDR3 is TGTGCCAGCAGTGAACAACCTAGAGGTGAGCAGTTCTTC.

The V and J genes are TRBV5-1 and TRBJ2-7, with D possibly TRBD1 on 6 matching bases. Trimming removed 3 bases at V and 6 bases at J, with 10 bases between. Germline CDR1 is SGHRS and CDR2 is YFSETQ. The CDR3 covers 12 residues. CDR3 coding DNA: TGCGCCAGCAGCTCTACAGGGCCCGAGCAGTACTTC. This sequence encodes CASSSTGPEQYF.

The chain employs TRBV6-6 and TRBJ2-7, with 9 bases fitting TRBD2. This CDR3 comprises 15 residues. CDR1 MNHNY and CDR2 SVGAGI come from the germline V gene (reference sequence). The V gene end was trimmed by 2 bases and the J gene end by 4 bases; junction bases not matched to a gene: 6. This CDR3 is CASSYTASGKYEQYF. The CDR3 region has the DNA TGTGCCAGCAGTTACACGGCTAGCGGGAAATACGAGCAGTACTTC.

The chain uses TRBV18 and TRBJ2-5, with 8 bases that match TRBD1. The CDR3 loop spans 13 amino acids. V lost 2 bases and J lost 7; bases outside the gene matches: 3. Germline CDR1 reads KGHSH; CDR2 reads LQKENI. Written as DNA, the CDR3 is TGTGCCAGCTCACCAACAGGGGGGCCGACCCAGTACTTC. Its translation is CASSPTGGPTQYF.

The J gene is TRBJ1-4, the V gene TRBV7-9; no reliable D call. The ends were cut back, 0 bases at V and 8 bases at J, with 13 bases in the middle. CDR3 size: 15 residues. Germline V CDR1 and CDR2: SEHNR, FQNEAQ (reference sequence). CDR3 protein: CASSLAGSGGEKLFF. CDR3 in DNA: TGTGCCAGCAGCTTAGCTGGTTCGGGAGGAGAAAAACTGTTTTTT.

CDR3 loop: CASSVGLAEDTQYF. The CDR3 region has the DNA TGTGCCAGCAGCGTAGGCCTAGCGGAAGATACGCAGTATTTT. The gene calls are TRBV9 and TRBJ2-3; TRBD2 aligns across 7 bases. CDR1 is SGDLS and CDR2 is YYNGEE in the germline V gene. Trimming took 0 bases from V and 5 from J; bases not matched to a gene: 3. The CDR3 extends over 14 amino acids.